Following are 32 T cell receptor beta chains from one sample sequenced in a study of technical replicates of blood from a handful of donors. Profiled with immunoSEQ multiplex PCR; TCRdb holds only in-frame clones, not every one. The sample comprises some 31,000 clones, 90% to 95% of which are singletons, and 4.1% rests with the top ten. The sequencing sample was made of PBMCs. These receptors were taken from a human donor in good health. Some clones in this sample may be carry-over from other donors' samples.

This sequence joins TRBV7-2 and TRBJ1-4; a possible D gene is TRBD1 (6 bases). V lost 4 bases, J lost 8 bases, and 17 bases lay in between. The CDR3 extends over 15 amino acids. Germline loops: CDR1 SGHTA, CDR2 FQGNSA. CDR3 bases: TGTGCCAGCAGCTCCGGACAGCCACGTCAGGAAAAACTGTTTTTT. Its translation is CASSSGQPRQEKLFF.

The genes are TRBV18 and TRBJ1-1; tentatively, D is TRBD1 (5 bases). Germline CDR1 is KGHSH and CDR2 is LQKENI. Deletions cut 2 bases from V and 4 bases from J, with 8 bases between. The CDR3 is made up of 13 amino acids. The CDR3 coding sequence is TGTGCCAGCTCACCAAGCCAGGGCACTGAAGCTTTCTTT. Residues: CASSPSQGTEAFF. The full variable domain, with the rest looked up from reference TRBV18 and TRBJ1-1, is NAGVMQNPRHLVRRRGQEARLRCSPMKGHSHVYWYRQLPEEGLKFMVYLQKENIIDESGMPKERFSAEFPKEGPSILRIQQVVRGDSAAYFCASSPSQGTEAFFGQGTRLTVV.

The chain combines TRBV5-1 with TRBJ1-1; TRBD1 might be the D (6 bases). The CDR3 consists of 17 residues. Germline V CDR1 and CDR2: SGHRS, YFSETQ. V was trimmed by 0 bases and J by 1 base, leaving 16 bases between them. The CDR3 sequence is CASSLAGPGAGNTEAFF. The CDR3 coding sequence is TGCGCCAGCAGCTTGGCAGGGCCAGGGGCAGGGAACACTGAAGCTTTCTTT. Supplemented by reference TRBV5-1 and TRBJ1-1, the full variable domain reads KAGVTQTPRYLIKTRGQQVTLSCSPISGHRSVSWYQQTPGQGLQFLFEYFSETQRNKGNFPGRFSGRQFSNSRSEMNVSTLELGDSALYLCASSLAGPGAGNTEAFFGQGTRLTVV.

V is TRBV14 and J is TRBJ2-7, with TRBD2 matching 13 bases. Trimming at V came to 4 bases and at J to 9 bases, leaving 3 bases not matched to a gene. CDR1 is SGHDN, CDR2 FVKESK, per germline. The CDR3 contains 13 residues. Here the CDR3 reads CASSRTSGSMQYF. The CDR3, as DNA: TGTGCCAGCAGCCGGACTAGCGGGAGTATGCAGTACTTC.

The V call is TRBV5-6, the J call TRBJ2-5; maybe TRBD1 (5 bases). This CDR3 comprises 16 residues. Between the trimmed V and J ends, which lost 2 bases and 0 bases, there was a span of 14 bases. CDR1 and CDR2 from the germline V gene are SGHDT and YYEEEE. CDR3 residues: CASSFVYRSYQETQYF. DNA for the CDR3: TGTGCCAGCAGCTTCGTATACAGGTCGTACCAAGAGACCCAGTACTTC.

This clone came up a few times. The chain carries TRBV6-4 and TRBJ2-1; 9 positions agree with TRBD2. Germline lookup yields CDR1 MRHNA and CDR2 SNTAGT. The junction had 5 bases not matched to a gene; V was cut back by 5 bases and J by 3 bases. The CDR3 consists of 15 residues. Written as DNA, the CDR3 is TGTGCCAGCAGTAATAGCGGGGGAGACTACAATGAGCAGTTCTTC. The encoded protein is CASSNSGGDYNEQFF.

The J gene is TRBJ2-7, the V gene TRBV11-3, with D unclear. V shed 5 bases and J shed 2 bases, with 16 bases lying between them. The CDR3 spans 15 residues. Germline assignment: CDR1 SGHNT and CDR2 YENEEA. Here the CDR3 reads CASSPTSSLPYEQYF. DNA for the CDR3: TGTGCCAGCAGCCCCACGAGTAGCCTTCCCTACGAGCAGTACTTC.

This clone was observed a single time. The V call is TRBV30, the J call TRBJ2-1, with 9 bases identical to TRBD2. The junction had 13 bases not matched to a gene; V was cut back by 7 bases and J by 0 bases. Germline V gives CDR1 GTSNPN, CDR2 SVGIG (reference sequence). The CDR3 contains 17 residues. The CDR3 is CASARLAVPSSYNEQFF. For the CDR3, the DNA is TGTGCCTCCGCCCGACTAGCGGTACCGAGCTCCTACAATGAGCAGTTCTTC.

This rearrangement joins TRBV27 to TRBJ1-3, with D perhaps matching TRBD1 (6 bases). Germline CDR1 reads MNHEY; CDR2 reads SMNVEV (reference sequence). This CDR3 is 14 amino acids long. V lost 6 bases and J 4 bases, leaving 13 bases between the germline ends. The DNA of the CDR3 is TGTGCCAGCAGCGCACAGGGCGCAGGAAACACCATATATTTT. This sequence encodes CASSAQGAGNTIYF.

The chain recombines TRBV7-8 with TRBJ2-2; possibly TRBD2 for D (6 bases). The V gene's germline CDR1 is SGHVS and CDR2 FQNEAQ. This CDR3 spans 15 amino acids. The V gene lost 0 bases and the J gene lost 4 bases, with 9 bases spanning the gap. The CDR3 region is CASSLAQGGTGELFF. The CDR3 region has the DNA TGTGCCAGCAGCTTAGCGCAGGGAGGCACCGGGGAGCTGTTTTTT.

The chain recombines TRBV6-6 with TRBJ2-7; TRBD1 agrees at 7 bases. The CDR3 runs 16 residues. Germline CDR1 and CDR2: MNHNY and SVGAGI (reference sequence). J lost 1 base, V lost 0 bases, and 6 bases had no gene match. The CDR3 coding sequence is TGTGCCAGCAGTTACTCGAGTGACAGGGCATCCTACGAGCAGTACTTC. As protein: CASSYSSDRASYEQYF.

Written as DNA, the CDR3 is TGTGCCAGCTCTACAGGGGATAAAGTTTATGGCTACACCTTC. This translates into CASSTGDKVYGYTF. The chain employs TRBV18 and TRBJ1-2, with 7 bases matching TRBD1. J gave up 5 bases and V 6 bases, and 9 bases lay outside the gene matches. This CDR3 has 14 residues. Germline V gene sequence: CDR1 KGHSH, CDR2 LQKENI.

The V call is TRBV5-4, the J call TRBJ2-2; 8 nucleotides match TRBD1. This CDR3 contains 17 residues. The junction had 11 bases not matched to a gene; V was cut back by 2 bases and J by 5 bases. Germline assignment: CDR1 SGHNT and CDR2 YYREEE (reference sequence). CDR3: CASSLLTGTGRTGELFF. In DNA form, the CDR3 reads TGTGCCAGCAGCTTATTAACCGGGACAGGTCGAACCGGGGAGCTGTTTTTT.

The V and J genes are TRBV5-1 and TRBJ2-2, with 11 nucleotides matching TRBD1. J was trimmed by 5 bases and V by 4 bases; bases with no gene match: 7. This CDR3 is 16 amino acids long. Germline-derived CDR1 and CDR2 are SGHRS and YFSETQ. The CDR3 spells CASSQRTGGGTGELFF. The CDR3 DNA reads TGCGCCAGCAGCCAACGGACAGGGGGCGGGACCGGGGAGCTGTTTTTT.

The chain recombines TRBV10-3 with TRBJ1-2, with 7 positions matching TRBD1. Germline V lookup: CDR1 ENHRY, CDR2 SYGVKD. V lost 3 bases to trimming and J lost 6 bases; unmatched junction nucleotides: 7. The CDR3 totals 14 residues. The CDR3 reads CAISDPDRVHGYTF. CDR3 sequence (DNA): TGTGCCATCAGTGACCCCGACAGGGTTCATGGCTACACCTTC.

The chain links TRBV4-3 to TRBJ2-3; unclear D gene. This CDR3 is 12 amino acids long. V lost 1 base and J lost 5, with 4 bases in between. The germline V gene has CDR1 LGHNA and CDR2 YSLEER. CDR3 protein: CASSQGGDTQYF. CDR3 bases: TGCGCCAGCAGCCAAGGCGGAGATACGCAGTATTTT.

This chain connects TRBV27 to TRBJ2-1; 13 bases are shared with TRBD2. V was clipped by 5 bases and J by 2 bases; unmatched bases: 6. The CDR3 has 17 residues. Per germline, CDR1 MNHEY and CDR2 SMNVEV (reference sequence). The CDR3 sequence is CASSIPLAGGPYNEQFF. CDR3 sequence (DNA): TGTGCCAGCAGTATCCCACTAGCGGGAGGGCCCTACAATGAGCAGTTCTTC.

This chain joins TRBV19 and TRBJ2-2, with 10 bases that match TRBD2. Trimming took 7 bases from V and 13 from J; bases not matched to a gene: 3. Germline CDR1 reads LNHDA; CDR2 reads SQIVND (reference sequence). This CDR3 spans 11 amino acids. CDR3 loop: CASNSGGPLFF. The CDR3 DNA reads as TGTGCCAGTAATAGCGGGGGGCCGCTGTTTTTT. The variable domain in full, completed from reference TRBV19 and TRBJ2-2, reads DGGITQSPKYLFRKEGQNVTLSCEQNLNHDAMYWYRQDPGQGLRLIYYSQIVNDFQKGDIAEGYSVSREKKESFPLTVTSAQKNPTAFYLCASNSGGPLFFGEGSRLTVL.

The chain employs TRBV7-6 and TRBJ1-1; D is unresolved. Germline assignment: CDR1 SGHVS and CDR2 FNYEAQ. The CDR3 runs to 11 residues. V was clipped by 4 bases and J by 11 bases, with 11 bases between them. As DNA, the CDR3 is TGTGCCAGCAGCTCAGAGGGCTCGGCTTTCTTT. Translation: CASSSEGSAFF.

This clone was detected a few times. The J gene is TRBJ2-4, the V gene TRBV13; the D gene is possibly TRBD1 (7 bases). This CDR3 comprises 12 residues. V was cut by 5 bases and J by 7 bases, with 9 bases left in between. Looked up from germline, CDR1 is PRHDT and CDR2 is FYEKMQ (reference sequence). The CDR3 region is CASSPGGNIQYF. DNA of the CDR3: TGTGCCAGCAGCCCAGGGGGGAACATTCAGTACTTC.

DNA of the CDR3: TGTGCCTGGAGTGTGGACGGGAGGCCCACAGATACGCAGTATTTT. Translation: CAWSVDGRPTDTQYF. This chain connects TRBV30 to TRBJ2-3; 7 positions match TRBD2. The ends lost 0 bases at V and 2 bases at J; junction bases unmatched: 5. The CDR3 runs to 15 residues. From germline, CDR1 is GTSNPN and CDR2 SVGIG (reference sequence).

The rearrangement joins TRBV18 to TRBJ1-6; 7 bases agree with TRBD1. Germline V gene data show CDR1 as KGHSH and CDR2 as LQKENI. With 10 bases clipped from V and 7 bases from J, the junction kept 7 bases outside the gene matches. There are 13 residues in the CDR3. This CDR3 reads CATFGQENSPLHF. Here the CDR3 DNA reads TGTGCCACCTTTGGACAGGAAAATTCACCCCTCCACTTT. The whole variable domain, remainder taken from reference TRBV18 and TRBJ1-6, is NAGVMQNPRHLVRRRGQEARLRCSPMKGHSHVYWYRQLPEEGLKFMVYLQKENIIDESGMPKERFSAEFPKEGPSILRIQQVVRGDSAAYFCATFGQENSPLHFGNGTRLTVT.

This chain uses TRBV29-1 with TRBJ2-5, with TRBD2 matching over 7 bases. Germline trimming cut 0 bases from V and 10 bases from J; bases unmatched to any gene: 11. The CDR3 runs to 14 residues. Germline CDR1 SQVTM, CDR2 ANQGSEA. Here the CDR3 DNA reads TGCAGCGTTGAAGATTCGGGGGGAAGGGGTGACCAGTACTTC. This encodes CSVEDSGGRGDQYF.

The table lists this clone with a count of one. CDR3 nucleotides: TGCGCCAGCAGCCAAGGAGGCAGGGGGCGTCCTTATGGCTACACCTTC. Amino acid sequence: CASSQGGRGRPYGYTF. The chain joins TRBV4-3 to TRBJ1-2; 8 bases are shared with TRBD1. The CDR3 is made up of 16 amino acids. The V segment lost 1 base and the J segment 5 bases; nucleotides outside the gene matches: 9. CDR1 and CDR2 from the germline V gene are LGHNA and YSLEER.

The chain combines TRBV4-3 with TRBJ2-7; 12 bases map to TRBD2. Germline values: CDR1 LGHNA, CDR2 YSLEER. This CDR3 is built from 15 residues. Unmatched junction bases numbered 2, after V lost 5 bases and J lost 0 bases. CDR3 nucleotides: TGCGCCAGCAGCACGACTAGCGGGGGCTCCTACGAGCAGTACTTC. Its translation: CASSTTSGGSYEQYF.

The chain uses TRBV5-1 and TRBJ2-7; D perhaps matches TRBD1 (5 bases). Between the trimmed V and J ends, which lost 1 base and 5 bases, there was a span of 13 bases. Germline lookup yields CDR1 SGHRS and CDR2 YFSETQ. The CDR3 is made up of 14 amino acids. Here the CDR3 DNA reads TGCGCCAGCAGCTTGCAACCAGGGAACGACGAGCAGTACTTC. It yields the protein CASSLQPGNDEQYF.

The chain has TRBV7-6 and TRBJ2-7; a weak D match, TRBD2 (6 bases). Trimming removed 3 bases from V and 2 bases from J, with 8 bases in between. The CDR3 has 13 residues. Germline CDR1 SGHVS, CDR2 FNYEAQ. The CDR3 loop reads CASSLAGTYEQYF. CDR3 sequence (DNA): TGTGCCAGCAGCTTGGCGGGAACCTACGAGCAGTACTTC.

The rearrangement uses TRBV19 and TRBJ2-7, with 7 nucleotides matching TRBD1. Per germline, CDR1 LNHDA and CDR2 SQIVND (reference sequence). The CDR3 sequence is 13 residues long. V gave up 7 bases and J gave up 4 bases; unmatched junction bases: 7. The CDR3 sequence: CASKMGTDYEQYF. DNA of the CDR3: TGTGCCAGTAAAATGGGGACAGATTACGAGCAGTACTTC.

The rearrangement joins TRBV30 to TRBJ2-7; 11 nucleotides align to TRBD2. The CDR3 contains 14 residues. The junction had 3 bases not matched to a gene; V was cut back by 5 bases and J by 0 bases. Germline V lookup: CDR1 GTSNPN, CDR2 SVGIG (reference sequence). CDR3 protein: CAWGTSGSSYEQYF. CDR3 bases: TGTGCCTGGGGTACTAGCGGGAGCTCCTACGAGCAGTACTTC.

V is TRBV4-3 and J is TRBJ1-1, with D unclear. This CDR3 is built from 13 residues. V dropped 0 bases and J dropped 5 bases, with 7 bases sitting between them. Germline values: CDR1 LGHNA, CDR2 YSLEER. The CDR3 DNA reads TGCGCCAGCAGCCAAGATTTGCGGACTGAAGCTTTCTTT. Translation: CASSQDLRTEAFF.

This rearrangement joins TRBV4-3 to TRBJ1-1; D remains unclear. The CDR3 is made up of 14 amino acids. Trimming stripped 0 bases from V and 4 bases from J, with 9 bases between. Germline V CDR1 and CDR2: LGHNA, YSLEER. The CDR3: CASSQDLSGTEAFF. DNA for the CDR3: TGCGCCAGCAGCCAAGATTTGTCCGGCACTGAAGCTTTCTTT.

The V and J genes are TRBV11-3 and TRBJ1-6; D unresolved. Germline V CDR1 and CDR2: SGHNT, YENEEA. This CDR3 is built from 13 residues. V shed 0 bases and J shed 9 bases, with 6 bases lying between them. DNA for the CDR3: TGTGCCAGCAGCTTAGACCGTCGTTCACCCCTCCACTTT. This encodes CASSLDRRSPLHF.